These T cell receptor beta chains were read from a single sample in a study of memory CD4+ T cells and cytomegalovirus serostatus. Only in-frame clones appear in the TCRdb table, and some are missing; sequencing was by immunoSEQ multiplex PCR. The table lists 60,000 to 70,000 clones, roughly 75% of them singletons. The material sequenced was memory CD4+ T cells from blood. Receptors were obtained from an adult in good health and CMV-seronegative. Some clones in this sample may be carry-over from other donors' samples. Both conserved end residues are part of each CDR3. The D gene is left open where the match is weak. Not all rows give a size; the values are once, few, many and, for expanded clones, a class.

TGCGCCAGCAGCCCGAAGGGAAGGGGATTCTATGGCTACACCTTC,CASSPKGRGFYGYTF,NA,TRBJ1-2,TRBV4-3,NA
TGTGCCAGTAATCGGGGAGGGGGCAGTCCCATAGGTTTT,CASNRGGGSPIGF,TRBD1,TRBJ1-5,TRBV28,NA
TGTGCCAGCAGTTTGGGCAGACCTAGACCCCTCCACTTT,CASSLGRPRPLHF,NA,TRBJ1-6,TRBV27,NA
TGTGCCAGCAGTTTGCTGGGATACAGAAACACTGAAGCTTTCTTT,CASSLLGYRNTEAFF,NA,TRBJ1-1,TRBV28,few
TGTGCCAGCACCAAGCGCGGGTCAGGGGCCCGCCTGGTCCGGGAGACCCAGTACTTC,CASTKRGSGARLVRETQYF,NA,TRBJ2-5,TRBV7-8,NA
TGTGCCTGGAGCTACGGGTCTAATGAAAAACTGTTTTTT,CAWSYGSNEKLFF,NA,TRBJ1-4,TRBV30,NA
TGTGCCAGCAGCTTAAGTGAGGCACACTACGAGCAGTACTTC,CASSLSEAHYEQYF,NA,TRBJ2-7,TRBV7-2,once
TGTGCCAGCAGCTTAGGTGAATTTGTATCCGGGGAGCTGTTTTTT,CASSLGEFVSGELFF,NA,TRBJ2-2,TRBV7-9,once
TGTGCCTGGAGTGGTGGTAGCGGACAAGAGACCCAGTACTTC,CAWSGGSGQETQYF,NA,TRBJ2-5,TRBV30,NA
TGTGCCAGCAGTGGAGCTGGGACAGGGTATCAGCCCCAGCATTTT,CASSGAGTGYQPQHF,TRBD1,TRBJ1-5,TRBV28,NA
TGTGCCAGCAGCTTGATTGGGACAGGGGGCGAAGGAGCTTTCTTT,CASSLIGTGGEGAFF,TRBD1,TRBJ1-1,TRBV5-6,NA
TGTGCCACCAGCAGAGATGTAGGACCGGGACGGCAGTATTTT,CATSRDVGPGRQYF,NA,TRBJ2-3,TRBV15,NA
TGTGCCATCAGCCTACATAGTAACTATGGCTACACCTTC,CAISLHSNYGYTF,NA,TRBJ1-2,TRBV10-3,NA
TGTGCCAGCAGCTTAGTGGGTAGCGGGAGGCAAGATACGCAGTATTTT,CASSLVGSGRQDTQYF,TRBD2,TRBJ2-3,TRBV7-6,NA
TGTGCCAGCAGTCCTAGTCGGGGGACTAGCGGGACCCTCTCCTACGAGCAGTACTTC,CASSPSRGTSGTLSYEQYF,TRBD2,TRBJ2-7,TRBV28,NA
TGTGCCAGCAGCTTGGACAGGCCAGATACGCAGTATTTT,CASSLDRPDTQYF,NA,TRBJ2-3,TRBV5-6,NA
TGTGCCAGCAGCCTCACAGGGTATGCCTACAATGAGCAGTTCTTC,CASSLTGYAYNEQFF,NA,TRBJ2-1,TRBV7-2,NA
TGTGCCTGGAAATTCTCTGGGGCCAACGTCCTGACTTTC,CAWKFSGANVLTF,NA,TRBJ2-6,TRBV30,NA
TGTGCCAGCAGCTTAGACCCAGCGGGGACCTCCTACGAGCAGTACTTC,CASSLDPAGTSYEQYF,TRBD2,TRBJ2-7,TRBV7-2,NA
TGTGCCAGCAGCTTAGGGGCGGTGAACACTGAAGCTTTCTTT,CASSLGAVNTEAFF,NA,TRBJ1-1,TRBV13,few
TGTGCCAGCAGCGGGAACCCTAGCTCAGGCTGGAGGGGAGCTTTCTTT,CASSGNPSSGWRGAFF,NA,TRBJ1-1,TRBV5-8,once
TGTGCCAGCAGTTACTCCCAGGGTGGAGGTCGGACTGAAGCTTTCTTT,CASSYSQGGGRTEAFF,NA,TRBJ1-1,TRBV6-6,NA
TGTGCCAGCAGTTCCACAGATACGCAGTATTTT,CASSSTDTQYF,NA,TRBJ2-3,TRBV7-2,NA
TGCGCCAGCAGCCCGGCCGGGTGGGGGGTCTACACCTTC,CASSPAGWGVYTF,NA,TRBJ1-2,TRBV4-1,NA
TGCGCCAGCAGCCAAGGTAGACAGGGGACCTTGGGCAATCAGCCCCAGCATTTT,CASSQGRQGTLGNQPQHF,TRBD1,TRBJ1-5,TRBV4-1,NA
TGTGCCAGCAGCCACAGACAGGGCCTCGATGGCTACACCTTC,CASSHRQGLDGYTF,TRBD1,TRBJ1-2,TRBV7-2,many
TGTGCCAGCAGCTTAGGACAGGGGAACGAAAAACTGTTTTTT,CASSLGQGNEKLFF,TRBD1,TRBJ1-4,TRBV11-2,few
TGTGCCAGTAGTAGGACAGGGGGCCAAGAGACCCAGTACTTC,CASSRTGGQETQYF,TRBD1,TRBJ2-5,TRBV19,few
TGTGCCAGCAGCTTAAGCCTTAGTTCAGATACGCAGTATTTT,CASSLSLSSDTQYF,NA,TRBJ2-3,TRBV7-3,NA
TGTGCCAGCAGCCCGGAGCGGGGGGGCAAGAATACGCAGTATTTT,CASSPERGGKNTQYF,TRBD2,TRBJ2-3,TRBV7-2,NA
TGCAGTGCAGGGACGGATGGCTACACCTTC,CSAGTDGYTF,NA,TRBJ1-2,TRBV20-1,NA
TGTGCCAGCAGCTTAGTTCCTCGGACTAGCGGGGGGGTCAAAAACATTCAGTACTTC,CASSLVPRTSGGVKNIQYF,TRBD2,TRBJ2-4,TRBV7-2,NA
TGTGCCAGCAGCCGAGGACGAGTCAATGAGCAGTTCTTC,CASSRGRVNEQFF,NA,TRBJ2-1,TRBV7-9,NA
TGCGCCAGCAGCCGGGAACAGCCGGGCGATTCACCCCTCCACTTT,CASSREQPGDSPLHF,NA,TRBJ1-6,TRBV5-1,once
TGTGCCTGCGCACCTACAGGGAATAATGAAAAACTGTTTTTT,CACAPTGNNEKLFF,NA,TRBJ1-4,TRBV30,NA
TGTGCCAGCAGCTTGCGTGTAGGCGTCTATGGCTACACCTTC,CASSLRVGVYGYTF,NA,TRBJ1-2,TRBV5-4,few
TGCGCCAGCAGCCGCCTTGGGACAGGGAAGGACGAGCAGTACTTC,CASSRLGTGKDEQYF,TRBD1,TRBJ2-7,TRBV4-1,NA
TGTGCCAGCAGCTTGGCGAGAGGGATGAACACCGGGGAGCTGTTTTTT,CASSLARGMNTGELFF,NA,TRBJ2-2,TRBV5-4,NA
TGTGCCAGCAGTTTACCGGGGAACTCTGGAAACACCATATATTTT,CASSLPGNSGNTIYF,NA,TRBJ1-3,TRBV28,NA
TGTGCCACCAGCAGGTGGTCCGGTTACAGGAGGGGTCTCAATGAGCAGTTCTTC,CATSRWSGYRRGLNEQFF,NA,TRBJ2-1,TRBV15,NA
TGTGCCAGCAGTGAAGACTCAGCTATGGAAGGCTACACCTTC,CASSEDSAMEGYTF,NA,TRBJ1-2,TRBV2,NA
TGTGCCAGCAGCCCTACCTGGGCGGGAGTACGCGAGCAGTACTTC,CASSPTWAGVREQYF,TRBD2,TRBJ2-7,TRBV27,once
TGTGCCATCAGCGGGACAGCACTTAATGAAAAACTGTTTTTT,CAISGTALNEKLFF,TRBD1,TRBJ1-4,TRBV10-3,NA
TGTGCCACCGCCTCGGGACATTCAGTGGGCAATGAGCAGTTCTTC,CATASGHSVGNEQFF,NA,TRBJ2-1,TRBV28,few
TGTGCCAGCAGCGTCAGCCAAGCGGGGGGCTACACCTTC,CASSVSQAGGYTF,NA,TRBJ1-2,TRBV7-9,few
TGCGCCAGCAGCGCTAACAGGGTCGGGGGCTACACCTTC,CASSANRVGGYTF,NA,TRBJ1-2,TRBV5-1,few
TGTGCCAGCAGTGAAGTCCTAGCGGAGGGAGTTAAGTACTTC,CASSEVLAEGVKYF,TRBD2,TRBJ2-5,TRBV2,NA
TGCGCCAGCAGCCCCGCGTCTACACATACGCAGTATTTT,CASSPASTHTQYF,NA,TRBJ2-3,TRBV5-1,NA
TGTGCCAGCAGCCCGGCGGGAGCGGGGGGAACAGATACGCAGTATTTT,CASSPAGAGGTDTQYF,TRBD2,TRBJ2-3,TRBV4-2,NA
TGTGCTAGCAGCATACAGGGGGCAACAGATACGCAGTATTTT,CASSIQGATDTQYF,TRBD1,TRBJ2-3,TRBV7-7,NA
TGTGCCAGCAGTTTATCAAAGGGGTCAGGGATCCTCTCTGGGGCCAACGTCCTGACTTTC,CASSLSKGSGILSGANVLTF,NA,TRBJ2-6,TRBV28,NA
TGTGCCAGCAGGCCCCCTCCCGGGGGGCGGGCTTCGCCGTTCTTC,CASRPPPGGRASPFF,NA,TRBJ2-1,TRBV2,NA
TGTGCCAGCAGCGATCATAATTCACCCCTCCACTTT,CASSDHNSPLHF,NA,TRBJ1-6,TRBV5-4,NA